This TCR beta chain was recorded in a study of PD-1 blockade in classical Hodgkin lymphoma. Time point: cycle 4 day 1 (C4D1), after less than 7 weeks of nivolumab. Every patient had relapsed following autologous stem cell transplantation, and cohorts differed in brentuximab vedotin exposure. Patients' outcomes at their best amounted to complete response, partial response or progressive disease. Profiling relied on immunoSEQ multiplex PCR, and the TCRdb table lists in-frame clones only, not all of them. This sample has about 60,000 clones, with 85% to 95% found just once. General study findings and limits: Patients were excluded if nivolumab began under 1 year after ASCT (the autologous transplant). Complete responders started with a diversity level that resembled newly diagnosed patients at baseline. Healthy donors were reported to have higher baseline TCR diversity than newly diagnosed patients.

About this clone: No antigen is known for it.

After removal of 7 bases from V and 4 bases from J, the junction contained 7 bases not matched to a gene. Germline values: CDR1 ENHRY, CDR2 SYGVKD. The CDR3 is made up of 15 amino acids. The TCR was taken from a human donor with classical Hodgkin lymphoma. The sample in question was peripheral blood mononuclear cells (PBMCs), obtained before the fourth cycle of nivolumab. This rearrangement joins TRBV10-3 to TRBJ2-5; 12 bases match TRBD2. The CDR3 region is CAIMASGGAVETQYF. The CDR3 bases are TGTGCCATCATGGCTAGCGGGGGGGCCGTAGAGACCCAGTACTTC.